The rows below give T cell receptor beta chains drawn from one sample of a study of post-analysis software for immune sequencing data. One entry per CDR3 protein results from TCRdb running MiXCR on the PCR reads. The data hold about 430,000 distinct CDR3 sequences, with 35% to 45% observed a single time. The sample consisted of blood. These receptors all stem from a girl aged 2 to 9 with multiple sclerosis. CDR3s include the opening cysteine and the closing phenylalanine or tryptophan. D genes are given only for firm matches. A clone size is listed for some rows: how often the clone was seen (once, few, many), or a class if it is expanded.

D gene	V gene	clone size	J gene	CDR3 protein	CDR3 DNA
-	TRBV7-3	-	TRBJ1-1	CASSLMGMGTEAFF	TGTGCCAGCAGCTTAATGGGGATGGGCACTGAAGCTTTCTTT
-	TRBV5-1	-	TRBJ1-1	CASGYGDTEAFF	TGCGCCAGCGGGTACGGGGACACTGAAGCTTTCTTT
-	TRBV6-6	-	TRBJ1-6	CASDQVSGDSPLHF	TGTGCGAGCGACCAGGTTTCCGGGGATTCACCCCTCCACTTT
-	TRBV9	few	TRBJ1-5	CASSVGSNQPQHF	TGTGCCAGCAGCGTAGGGAGCAATCAGCCCCAGCATTTT
-	TRBV28	-	TRBJ2-3	CASSLVGGLTTDTQYF	TGTGCCAGCAGCCTGGTAGGGGGACTTACCACAGATACGCAGTATTTT
-	TRBV20-1	few	TRBJ2-1	CSASELAVGGSSYNEQFF	TGCAGTGCTAGTGAGTTAGCGGTCGGGGGTAGCTCCTACAATGAGCAGTTCTTC
TRBD2	TRBV28	-	TRBJ2-1	CASRYYSRREGENEQFF	TGTGCCAGCAGATACTATTCGAGGCGGGAGGGGGAGAATGAGCAGTTCTTC
-	TRBV20-1	-	TRBJ2-5	CSARDLTSQETQYF	TGCAGTGCTAGAGATCTGACTAGCCAAGAGACCCAGTACTTC
TRBD2	TRBV12-3/TRBV12-4	-	TRBJ2-1	CASRVGGLAGGDSYNEQFF	TGTGCCAGCAGGGTAGGGGGACTAGCGGGAGGGGACTCCTACAATGAGCAGTTCTTC
-	TRBV29-1	-	TRBJ2-1	CSGKTPSSYNEQFF	TGCAGCGGGAAGACCCCTAGCTCCTACAATGAACAGTTCTTC
TRBD2	TRBV20-1	-	TRBJ2-1	CSARMPSGRNEQFF	TGCAGTGCTAGAATGCCTAGCGGTCGGAATGAGCAGTTCTTC
-	TRBV5-5	few	TRBJ2-7	CASSPELYEQYF	TGTGCCAGCAGCCCGGAGCTTTACGAGCAGTACTTC
-	TRBV29-1	-	TRBJ2-1	CSVERTHEQFF	TGCAGCGTTGAACGGACACACGAGCAGTTCTTC
TRBD2	TRBV20-1	-	TRBJ2-7	CSARAPPTAGALLTSYEQYF	TGCAGTGCTAGAGCCCCCCCGACAGCGGGAGCCCTTCTCACCTCCTACGAGCAGTACTTC
-	TRBV20-1	-	TRBJ1-1	CSASDRTRLNTEAFF	TGCAGTGCTAGTGACAGGACACGACTGAACACTGAAGCTTTCTTT
-	TRBV29-1	-	TRBJ1-1	CSARRDEVRTEAFF	TGCAGCGCAAGACGGGACGAGGTGCGGACTGAAGCTTTCTTT
TRBD1	TRBV29-1	-	TRBJ2-7	CSVEGQGVHEQYF	TGCAGCGTTGAGGGACAGGGGGTTCACGAGCAGTACTTC
-	TRBV7-9	once	TRBJ1-5	CASSLDGQVHQPQHF	TGTGCCAGCAGCTTAGACGGGCAGGTCCATCAGCCCCAGCATTTT
-	TRBV10-3	few	TRBJ2-7	CAISESQRSSYEQYF	TGTGCCATCAGTGAGTCGCAACGAAGCTCGTACGAGCAGTACTTC
-	TRBV28	-	TRBJ2-7	CASSWVATYEQYF	TGTGCCAGCAGTTGGGTCGCAACCTACGAGCAGTACTTC